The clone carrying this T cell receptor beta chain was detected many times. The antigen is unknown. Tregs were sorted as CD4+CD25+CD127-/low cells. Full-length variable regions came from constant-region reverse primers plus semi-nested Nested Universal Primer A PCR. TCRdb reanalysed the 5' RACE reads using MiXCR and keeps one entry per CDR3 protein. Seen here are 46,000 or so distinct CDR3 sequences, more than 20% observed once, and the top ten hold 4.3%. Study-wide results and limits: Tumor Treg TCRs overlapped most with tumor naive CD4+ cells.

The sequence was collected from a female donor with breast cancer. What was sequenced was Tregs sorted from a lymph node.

CDR3 residues: CASSGDRGETQYF. CDR3 nucleotide sequence: TGTGCCAGCAGCGGCGACAGGGGAGAGACCCAGTACTTC. V and J are TRBV7-3 and TRBJ2-5; 8 nucleotides line up with TRBD1. This CDR3 has 13 residues. The V gene's germline CDR1 is SGHTA and CDR2 FQGTGA. Unmatched junction bases numbered 3, after V lost 5 bases and J lost 4 bases.